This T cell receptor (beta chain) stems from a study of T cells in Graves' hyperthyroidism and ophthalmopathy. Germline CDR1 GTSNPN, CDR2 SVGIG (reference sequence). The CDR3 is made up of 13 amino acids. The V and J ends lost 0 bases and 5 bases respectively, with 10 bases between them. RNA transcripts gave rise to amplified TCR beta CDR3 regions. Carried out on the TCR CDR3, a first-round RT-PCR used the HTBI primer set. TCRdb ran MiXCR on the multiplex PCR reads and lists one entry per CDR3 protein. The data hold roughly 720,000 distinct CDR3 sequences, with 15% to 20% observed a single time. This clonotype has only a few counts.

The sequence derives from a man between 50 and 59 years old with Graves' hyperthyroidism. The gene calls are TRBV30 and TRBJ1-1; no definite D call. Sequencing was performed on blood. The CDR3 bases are TGTGCCTGGAGTGTGCAACAGAGAACTGAAGCTTTCTTT. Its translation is CAWSVQQRTEAFF. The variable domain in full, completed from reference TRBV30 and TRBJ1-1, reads SQTIHQWPATLVQPVGSPLSLECTVEGTSNPNLYWYRQAAGRGLQLLFYSVGIGQISSEVPQNLSASRPQDRQFILSSKKLLLSDSGFYLCAWSVQQRTEAFFGQGTRLTVV.